This TCR beta chain derives from a study of cytomegalovirus exposure and HLA in healthy donors. Primers: 60 Vbeta forward and 13 Jbeta reverse. Here immunoSEQ multiplex PCR was the method, and the copy in TCRdb shows in-frame clones only, minus some. The sample contains approximately 110,000 clones, roughly 74% of which appear only once. Study-level points and caveats: Most TCR sequences were uncommon, yet certain public TCRs appeared in many donors. For cytomegalovirus status, the classifier reportedly gave diagnoses with high specificity and sensitivity.

Trimming took 3 bases from V and 4 from J; bases not matched to a gene: 7. CDR3 length: 15 residues. Germline V CDR1 and CDR2: SNHLY, FYNNEI. As for this clone: Its antigen remains unidentified.

The sample taken for sequencing was PBMCs. This clonotype was obtained from a woman in her 30s in good health and CMV-seronegative. The rearrangement uses TRBV2 and TRBJ1-2; 8 bases agree with TRBD1. CDR3 loop: CASSDYRQGTYGYTF. In DNA, the CDR3 is TGTGCCAGCAGTGATTACCGACAGGGGACCTATGGCTACACCTTC. The variable domain in full, with the rest retrieved from reference TRBV2 and TRBJ1-2, is EPEVTQTPSHQVTQMGQEVILRCVPISNHLYFYWYRQILGQKVEFLVSFYNNEISEKSEIFDDQFSVERPDGSNFTLKIRSTKLEDSAMYFCASSDYRQGTYGYTFGSGTRLTVV.